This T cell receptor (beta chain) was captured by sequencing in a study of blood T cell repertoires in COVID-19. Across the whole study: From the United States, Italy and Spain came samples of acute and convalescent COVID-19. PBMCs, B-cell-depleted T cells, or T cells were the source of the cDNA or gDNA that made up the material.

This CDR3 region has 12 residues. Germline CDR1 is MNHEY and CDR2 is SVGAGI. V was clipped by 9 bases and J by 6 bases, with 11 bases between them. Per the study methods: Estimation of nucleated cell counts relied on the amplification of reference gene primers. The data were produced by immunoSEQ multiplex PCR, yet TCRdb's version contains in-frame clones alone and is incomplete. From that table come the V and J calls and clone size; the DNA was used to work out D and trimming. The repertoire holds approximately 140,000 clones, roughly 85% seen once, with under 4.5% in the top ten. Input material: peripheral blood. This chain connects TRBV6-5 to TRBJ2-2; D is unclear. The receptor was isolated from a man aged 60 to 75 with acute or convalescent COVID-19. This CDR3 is CASRRLAGELFF. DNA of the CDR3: TGTGCCAGTCGGCGGTTGGCCGGGGAGCTGTTTTTT.